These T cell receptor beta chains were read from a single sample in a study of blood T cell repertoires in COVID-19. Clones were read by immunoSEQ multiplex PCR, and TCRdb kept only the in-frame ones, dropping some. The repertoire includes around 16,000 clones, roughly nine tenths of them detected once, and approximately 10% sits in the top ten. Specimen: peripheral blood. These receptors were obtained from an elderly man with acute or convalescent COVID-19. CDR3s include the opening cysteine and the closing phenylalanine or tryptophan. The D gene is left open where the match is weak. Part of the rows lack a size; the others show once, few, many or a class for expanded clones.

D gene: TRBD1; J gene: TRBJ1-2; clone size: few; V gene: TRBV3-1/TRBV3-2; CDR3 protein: CASSPTWDRAYGYTF; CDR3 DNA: TGTGCCAGCAGCCCTACCTGGGACAGGGCTTATGGCTACACCTTC
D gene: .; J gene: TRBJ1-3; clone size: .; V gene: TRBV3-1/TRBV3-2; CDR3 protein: CASSPVGGYAGNTIYF; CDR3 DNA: TGTGCCAGCAGCCCCGTCGGAGGGTACGCCGGAAACACCATATATTTT
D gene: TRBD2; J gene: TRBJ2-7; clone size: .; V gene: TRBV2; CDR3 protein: CASRASGGAGEQYF; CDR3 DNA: TGTGCCAGCAGGGCCAGCGGGGGAGCTGGGGAGCAGTACTTC
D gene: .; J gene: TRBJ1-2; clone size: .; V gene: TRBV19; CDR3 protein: CASSTNLFGYTF; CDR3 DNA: TGTGCCAGTAGTACCAATCTATTTGGCTACACCTTC
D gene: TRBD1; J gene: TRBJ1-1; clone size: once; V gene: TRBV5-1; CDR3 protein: CASSPPGQGNTEAFF; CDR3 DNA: TGCGCCAGCAGCCCTCCGGGACAGGGGAACACTGAAGCTTTCTTT
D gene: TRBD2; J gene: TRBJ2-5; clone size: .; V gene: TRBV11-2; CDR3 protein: CASSTRGLGETQYF; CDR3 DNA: TGTGCCAGCAGTACTCGGGGACTAGGGGAGACCCAGTACTTC
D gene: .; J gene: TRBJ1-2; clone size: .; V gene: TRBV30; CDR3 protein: CAWSVLGRTSNYGYTF; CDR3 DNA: TGTGCCTGGAGTGTACTCGGGAGGACCTCTAACTATGGCTACACCTTC
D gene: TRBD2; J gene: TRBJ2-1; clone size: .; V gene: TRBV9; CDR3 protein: CASSVAGGRPPHEQFF; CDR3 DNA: TGTGCCAGCAGCGTAGCGGGCGGGAGGCCCCCACATGAGCAGTTCTTC
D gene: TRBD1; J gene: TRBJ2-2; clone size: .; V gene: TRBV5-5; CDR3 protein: CASSFGQGAPGELFF; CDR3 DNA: TGTGCCAGCAGTTTTGGACAGGGGGCCCCCGGGGAGCTGTTTTTT
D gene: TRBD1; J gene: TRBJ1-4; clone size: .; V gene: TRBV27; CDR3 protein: CASSLGTGGINEKLFF; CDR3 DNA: TGTGCCAGCAGTTTAGGGACAGGGGGCATTAATGAAAAACTGTTTTTT
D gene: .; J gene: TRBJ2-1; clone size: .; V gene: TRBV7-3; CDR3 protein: CASSPLGNEQFF; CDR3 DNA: TGTGCCAGCAGCCCACTAGGAAATGAGCAGTTCTTC
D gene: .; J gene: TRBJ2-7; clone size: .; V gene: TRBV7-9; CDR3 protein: CASSLSNREDEQYF; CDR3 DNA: TGTGCCAGCAGCTTATCAAACCGAGAAGACGAGCAGTACTTC
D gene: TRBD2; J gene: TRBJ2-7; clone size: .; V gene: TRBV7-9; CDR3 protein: CASSLRGTSGYEQYF; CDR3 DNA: TGTGCCAGCAGCCTCAGAGGGACTAGCGGCTACGAGCAGTACTTC
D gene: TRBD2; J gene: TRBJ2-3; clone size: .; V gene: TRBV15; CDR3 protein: CATSGLAGAGTDTQYF; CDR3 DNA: TGTGCCACCAGCGGGCTAGCGGGAGCTGGCACAGATACGCAGTATTTT
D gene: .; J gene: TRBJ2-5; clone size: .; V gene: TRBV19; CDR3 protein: CASSISGDGQETQYF; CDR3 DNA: TGTGCCAGTAGTATATCGGGTGACGGACAAGAGACCCAGTACTTC
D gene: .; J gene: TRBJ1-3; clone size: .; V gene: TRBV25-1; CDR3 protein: CASSESEVSGNTIYF; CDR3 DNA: TGTGCCAGCAGTGAATCTGAGGTCTCTGGAAACACCATATATTTT
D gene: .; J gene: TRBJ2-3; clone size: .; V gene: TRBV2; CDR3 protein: CASSESGGRTDTQYF; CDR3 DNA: TGTGCCAGCAGTGAAAGCGGCGGGCGCACAGATACGCAGTATTTT
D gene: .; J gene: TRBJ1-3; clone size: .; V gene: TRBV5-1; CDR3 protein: CASSAQGTGNTIYF; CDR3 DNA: TGCGCCAGCAGCGCCCAGGGAACCGGAAACACCATATATTTT
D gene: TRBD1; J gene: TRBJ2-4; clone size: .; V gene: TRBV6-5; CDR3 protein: CASSQQGNIQYF; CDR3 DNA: TGTGCCAGCAGCCAACAGGGGAACATTCAGTACTTC
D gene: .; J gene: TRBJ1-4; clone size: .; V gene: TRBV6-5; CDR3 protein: CASSRAPEKLFF; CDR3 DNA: TGTGCCAGCAGTCGCGCCCCCGAAAAACTGTTTTTT
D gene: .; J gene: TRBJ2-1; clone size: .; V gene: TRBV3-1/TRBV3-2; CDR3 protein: CASSHSVEQFF; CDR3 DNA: TGTGCCAGCAGCCATAGCGTTGAGCAGTTCTTC
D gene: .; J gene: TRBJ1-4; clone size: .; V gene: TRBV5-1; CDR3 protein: CASSLDGAANEKLFF; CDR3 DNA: TGCGCCAGCAGCTTGGATGGGGCGGCTAATGAAAAACTGTTTTTT
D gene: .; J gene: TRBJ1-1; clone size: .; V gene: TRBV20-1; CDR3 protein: CSALTGLGAFF; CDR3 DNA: TGCAGTGCCCTGACAGGCCTCGGTGCTTTCTTT
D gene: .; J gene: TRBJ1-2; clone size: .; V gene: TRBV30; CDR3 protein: CAWSSTLYGYTF; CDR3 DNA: TGTGCCTGGAGTTCGACACTGTATGGCTACACCTTC
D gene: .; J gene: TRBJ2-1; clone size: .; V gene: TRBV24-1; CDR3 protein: CATSDNAVRQAYNEQFF; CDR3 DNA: TGTGCCACCAGTGATAACGCGGTACGACAGGCTTACAATGAGCAGTTCTTC
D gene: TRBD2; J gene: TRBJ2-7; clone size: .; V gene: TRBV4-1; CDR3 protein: CASSQVQAGGPYEQYF; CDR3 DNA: TGCGCCAGCAGCCAAGTACAGGCGGGAGGGCCCTACGAGCAGTACTTC
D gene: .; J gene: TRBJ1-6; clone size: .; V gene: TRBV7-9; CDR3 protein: CASSLDSGYSPLHF; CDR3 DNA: TGTGCCAGCAGCCTCGACAGTGGGTATTCACCCCTCCACTTT
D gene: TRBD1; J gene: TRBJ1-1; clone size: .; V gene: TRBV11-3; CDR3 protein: CASSRQGNTEAFF; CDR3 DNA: TGTGCCAGCAGCCGACAGGGGAACACTGAAGCTTTCTTT
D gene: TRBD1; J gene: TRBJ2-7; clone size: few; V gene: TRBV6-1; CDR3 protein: CASSDVDRDEQYF; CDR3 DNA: TGTGCCAGCAGTGACGTTGACAGGGATGAGCAGTACTTC
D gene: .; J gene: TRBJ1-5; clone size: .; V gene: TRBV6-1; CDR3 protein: CASSDRINQPQHF; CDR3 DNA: TGTGCCAGCAGTGACAGGATCAATCAGCCCCAGCATTTT
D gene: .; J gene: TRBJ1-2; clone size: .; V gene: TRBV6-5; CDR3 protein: CASSRLGQGYTF; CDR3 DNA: TGTGCCAGCAGTAGACTGGGGCAGGGCTACACCTTC
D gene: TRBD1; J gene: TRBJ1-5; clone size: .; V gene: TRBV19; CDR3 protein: CASSITGQGGNQPQHF; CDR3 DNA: TGTGCCAGTAGTATAACGGGACAGGGTGGCAATCAGCCCCAGCATTTT
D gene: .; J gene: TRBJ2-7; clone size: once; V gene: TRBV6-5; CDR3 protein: CASRPSGSRYEQYF; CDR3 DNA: TGTGCCAGCAGGCCTAGTGGTTCCCGCTACGAGCAGTACTTC
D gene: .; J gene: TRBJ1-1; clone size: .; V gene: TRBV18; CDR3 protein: CASSPYREIEAFF; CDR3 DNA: TGTGCCAGCTCACCATACAGGGAGATTGAAGCTTTCTTT
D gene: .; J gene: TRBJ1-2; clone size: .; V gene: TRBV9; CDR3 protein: CASSTNSYGYTF; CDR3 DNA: TGTGCCAGCAGCACGAACAGCTATGGCTACACCTTC
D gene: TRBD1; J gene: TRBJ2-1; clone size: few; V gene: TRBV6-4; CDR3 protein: CARFKPRDRGYNEQFF; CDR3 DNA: TGTGCCAGATTCAAACCCCGGGACAGGGGCTACAATGAGCAGTTCTTC
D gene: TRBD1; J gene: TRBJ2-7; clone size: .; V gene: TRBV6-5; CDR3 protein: CATLGTGAREQYF; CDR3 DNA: TGTGCCACCCTCGGGACAGGGGCTCGGGAGCAGTACTTC